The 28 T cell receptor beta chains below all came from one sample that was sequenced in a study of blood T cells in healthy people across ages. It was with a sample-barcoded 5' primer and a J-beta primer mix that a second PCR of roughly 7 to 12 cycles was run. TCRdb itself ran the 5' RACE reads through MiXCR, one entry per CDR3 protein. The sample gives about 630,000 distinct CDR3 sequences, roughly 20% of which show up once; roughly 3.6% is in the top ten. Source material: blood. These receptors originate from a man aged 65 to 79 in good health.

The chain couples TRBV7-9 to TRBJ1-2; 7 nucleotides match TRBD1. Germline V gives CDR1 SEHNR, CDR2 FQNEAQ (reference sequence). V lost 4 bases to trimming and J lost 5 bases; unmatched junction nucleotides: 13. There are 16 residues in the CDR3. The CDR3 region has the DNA TGTGCCAGCAGCTCAACGTTGACAGGGCGGGAATATGGCTACACCTTC. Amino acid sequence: CASSSTLTGREYGYTF.

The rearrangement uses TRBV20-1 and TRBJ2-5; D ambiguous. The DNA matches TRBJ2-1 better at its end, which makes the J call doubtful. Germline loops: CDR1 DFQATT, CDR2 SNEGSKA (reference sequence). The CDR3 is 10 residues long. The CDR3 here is CSARRFEQFF. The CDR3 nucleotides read TGCAGTGCTAGACGTTTTGAGCAGTTCTTC.

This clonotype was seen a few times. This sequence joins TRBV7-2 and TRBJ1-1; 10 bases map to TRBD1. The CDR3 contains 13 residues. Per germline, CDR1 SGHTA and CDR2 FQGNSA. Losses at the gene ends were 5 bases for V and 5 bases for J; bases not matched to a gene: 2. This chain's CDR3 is CASSDRGQTEAFF. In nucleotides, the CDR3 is TGTGCCAGCAGCGACAGGGGGCAAACTGAAGCTTTCTTT.

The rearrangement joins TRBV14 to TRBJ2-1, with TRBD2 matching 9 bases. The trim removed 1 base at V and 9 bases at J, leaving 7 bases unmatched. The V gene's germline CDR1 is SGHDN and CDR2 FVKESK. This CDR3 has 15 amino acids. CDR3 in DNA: TGTGCCAGCAGCCAAGGAGGAGCGGGGGGTAGTGAGCAGTTCTTC. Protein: CASSQGGAGGSEQFF.

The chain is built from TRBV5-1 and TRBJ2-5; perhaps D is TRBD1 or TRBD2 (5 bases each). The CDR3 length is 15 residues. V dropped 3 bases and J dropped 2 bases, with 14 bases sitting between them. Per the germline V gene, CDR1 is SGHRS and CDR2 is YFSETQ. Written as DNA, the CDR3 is TGCGCCAGCAGCTACACAGGAGGAAAGCAAGAGACCCAGTACTTC. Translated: CASSYTGGKQETQYF.

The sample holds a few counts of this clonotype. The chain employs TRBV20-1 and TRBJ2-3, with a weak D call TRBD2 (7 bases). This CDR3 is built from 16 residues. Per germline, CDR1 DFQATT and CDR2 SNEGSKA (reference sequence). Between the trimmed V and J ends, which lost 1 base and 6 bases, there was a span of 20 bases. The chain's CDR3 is CSARASGGGNLDTQYF. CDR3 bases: TGCAGTGCTAGAGCCTCGGGGGGCGGGAACCTGGATACGCAGTATTTT.

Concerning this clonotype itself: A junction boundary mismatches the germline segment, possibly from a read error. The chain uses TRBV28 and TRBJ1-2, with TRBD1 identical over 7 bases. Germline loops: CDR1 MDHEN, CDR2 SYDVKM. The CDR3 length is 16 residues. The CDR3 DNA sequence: TGTGCCAGCAGTGATTTGTGGGGACAGTCCCCGGATGGCTACACTTTC. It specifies CASSDLWGQSPDGYTF.

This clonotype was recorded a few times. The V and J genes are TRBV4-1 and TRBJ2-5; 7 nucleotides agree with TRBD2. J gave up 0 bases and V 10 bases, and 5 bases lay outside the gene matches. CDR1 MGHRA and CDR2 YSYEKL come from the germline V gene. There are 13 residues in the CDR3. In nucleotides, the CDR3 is TGCGCCACCTCGGGGGGTGACCAAGAGACCCAGTACTTC. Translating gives CATSGGDQETQYF.

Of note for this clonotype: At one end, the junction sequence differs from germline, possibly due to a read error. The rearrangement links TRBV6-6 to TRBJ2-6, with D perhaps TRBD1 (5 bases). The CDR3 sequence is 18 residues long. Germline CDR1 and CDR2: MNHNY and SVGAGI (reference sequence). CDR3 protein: CACSYVGGTLSGAHVLTF. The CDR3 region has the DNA TGTGCCTGCAGTTACGTCGGCGGTACCCTCTCTGGGGCCCACGTCCTGACTTTC.

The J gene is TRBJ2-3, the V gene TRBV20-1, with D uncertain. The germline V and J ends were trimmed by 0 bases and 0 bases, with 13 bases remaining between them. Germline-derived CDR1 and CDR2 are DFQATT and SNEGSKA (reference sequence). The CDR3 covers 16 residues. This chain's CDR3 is CSARDLRAASTDTQYF. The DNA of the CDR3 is TGCAGTGCTAGAGATCTCCGGGCCGCTAGCACAGATACGCAGTATTTT.

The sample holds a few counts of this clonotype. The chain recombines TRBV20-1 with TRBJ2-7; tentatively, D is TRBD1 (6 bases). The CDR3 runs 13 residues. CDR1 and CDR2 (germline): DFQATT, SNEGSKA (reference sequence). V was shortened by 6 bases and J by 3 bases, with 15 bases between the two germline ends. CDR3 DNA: TGCAGTGCAGAAACAGGGATTTACTACGAGCAGTACTTC. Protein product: CSAETGIYYEQYF.

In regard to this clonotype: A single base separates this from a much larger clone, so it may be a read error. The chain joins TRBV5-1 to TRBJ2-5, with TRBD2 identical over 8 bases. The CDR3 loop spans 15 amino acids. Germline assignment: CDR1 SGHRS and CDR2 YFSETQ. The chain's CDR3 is CASSLSAGGDETKYF. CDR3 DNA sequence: TGCGCCAGCAGCTTGTCCGCGGGAGGTGATGAGACCAAGTACTTC.

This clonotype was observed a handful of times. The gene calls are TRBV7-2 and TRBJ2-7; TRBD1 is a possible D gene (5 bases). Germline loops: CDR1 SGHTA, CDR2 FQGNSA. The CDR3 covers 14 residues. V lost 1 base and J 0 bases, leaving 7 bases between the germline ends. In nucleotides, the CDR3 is TGTGCCAGCAGCTTAGTCAGGGACTCCTACGAGCAGTACTTC. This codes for CASSLVRDSYEQYF.

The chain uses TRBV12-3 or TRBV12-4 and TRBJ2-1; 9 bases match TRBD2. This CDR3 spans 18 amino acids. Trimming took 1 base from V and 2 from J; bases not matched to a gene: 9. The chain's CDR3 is CASSLGDLAGGPYNEQFF. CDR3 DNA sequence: TGTGCCAGCAGTTTAGGGGATCTGGCGGGAGGGCCCTACAATGAGCAGTTCTTC.

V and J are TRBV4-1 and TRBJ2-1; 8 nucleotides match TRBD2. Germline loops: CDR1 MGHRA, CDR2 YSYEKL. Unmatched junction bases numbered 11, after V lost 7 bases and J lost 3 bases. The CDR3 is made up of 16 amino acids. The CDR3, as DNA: TGCGCCAGCACTCGATGGGGCGGGGGGAACTACAATGAGCAGTTCTTC. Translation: CASTRWGGGNYNEQFF.

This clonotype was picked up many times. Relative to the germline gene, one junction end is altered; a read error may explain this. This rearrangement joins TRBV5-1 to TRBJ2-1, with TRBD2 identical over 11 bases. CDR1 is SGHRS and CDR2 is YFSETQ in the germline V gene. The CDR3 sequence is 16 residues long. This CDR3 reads CASSSIAGGSYNEQFF. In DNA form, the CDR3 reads TGTGCCAGCAGTTCGATAGCGGGAGGGTCGTACAATGAGCAGTTCTTC. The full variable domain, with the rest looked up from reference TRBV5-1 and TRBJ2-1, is KAGVTQTPRYLIKTRGQQVTLSCSPISGHRSVSWYQQTPGQGLQFLFEYFSETQRNKGNFPGRFSGRQFSNSRSEMNVSTLELGDSALYLCASSSIAGGSYNEQFFGPGTRLTVL.

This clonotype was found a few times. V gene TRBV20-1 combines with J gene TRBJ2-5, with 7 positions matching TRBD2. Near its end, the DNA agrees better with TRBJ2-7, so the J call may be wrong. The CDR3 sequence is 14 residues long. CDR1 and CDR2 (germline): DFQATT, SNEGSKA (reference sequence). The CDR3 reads CSASWEGISYEQYF. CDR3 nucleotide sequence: TGCAGTGCTAGTTGGGAGGGAATCTCCTACGAGCAGTACTTC.

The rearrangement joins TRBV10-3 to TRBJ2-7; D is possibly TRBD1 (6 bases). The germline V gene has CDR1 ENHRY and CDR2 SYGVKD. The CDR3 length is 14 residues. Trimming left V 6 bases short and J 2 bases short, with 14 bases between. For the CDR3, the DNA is TGTGCCATCAGCGAACAGGGAAGCGCCTACGAGCAGTACTTC. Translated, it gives CAISEQGSAYEQYF.

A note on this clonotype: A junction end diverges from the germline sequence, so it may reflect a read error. The CDR3 reads CASSLPSLPGLFF. CDR3 DNA: TGTGCCAGCAGCTTACCATCACTACCGGGACTTTTCTTC. The chain couples TRBV7-2 to TRBJ2-5; weak D call: TRBD2 (6 bases). CDR1 is SGHTA, CDR2 FQGNSA, per germline. The CDR3 contains 13 residues.

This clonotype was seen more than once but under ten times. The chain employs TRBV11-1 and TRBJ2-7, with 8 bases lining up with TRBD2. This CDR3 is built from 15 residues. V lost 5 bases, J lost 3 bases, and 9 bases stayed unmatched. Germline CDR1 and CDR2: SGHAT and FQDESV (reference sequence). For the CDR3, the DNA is TGTGCCAGCAGCCCTCGGACTAGCTCCCGCTACGAGCAGTACTTC. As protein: CASSPRTSSRYEQYF.

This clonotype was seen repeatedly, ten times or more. CDR3 amino acids: CASSPSQLRLAGSYEQYF. The CDR3 DNA reads TGTGCCAGCAGTCCCTCCCAACTCCGACTAGCGGGATCCTACGAGCAGTACTTC. The rearrangement joins TRBV12-3 or TRBV12-4 to TRBJ2-7; 11 nucleotides match TRBD2. The CDR3 contains 18 residues. V lost 5 bases and J lost 1; bases outside the gene matches: 13.

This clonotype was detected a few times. Here the CDR3 reads CASSQDRRGLQPQHF. CDR3 sequence (DNA): TGTGCCAGCAGCCAAGATCGTAGGGGGCTTCAGCCCCAGCATTTT. The V call is TRBV5-6, the J call TRBJ1-5, with 7 bases aligning to TRBD1. Germline lookup yields CDR1 SGHDT and CDR2 YYEEEE. Trimming took 4 bases from V and 6 from J; bases not matched to a gene: 10. CDR3 size: 15 residues.

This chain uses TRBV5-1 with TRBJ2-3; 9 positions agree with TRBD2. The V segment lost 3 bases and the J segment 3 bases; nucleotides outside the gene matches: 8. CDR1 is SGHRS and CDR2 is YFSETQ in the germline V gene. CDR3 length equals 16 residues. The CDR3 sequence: CASSSNIAGETDTQYF. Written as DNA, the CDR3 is TGCGCCAGCAGCTCCAACATAGCGGGAGAGACAGATACGCAGTATTTT. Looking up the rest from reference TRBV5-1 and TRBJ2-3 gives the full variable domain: KAGVTQTPRYLIKTRGQQVTLSCSPISGHRSVSWYQQTPGQGLQFLFEYFSETQRNKGNFPGRFSGRQFSNSRSEMNVSTLELGDSALYLCASSSNIAGETDTQYFGPGTRLTVL.

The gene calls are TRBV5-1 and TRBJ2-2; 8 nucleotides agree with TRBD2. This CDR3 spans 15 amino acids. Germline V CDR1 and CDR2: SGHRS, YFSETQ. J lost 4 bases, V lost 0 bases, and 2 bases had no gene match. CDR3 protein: CASSLELAVTGELFF. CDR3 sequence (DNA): TGCGCCAGCAGCTTGGAACTAGCGGTCACCGGGGAGCTGTTTTTT.

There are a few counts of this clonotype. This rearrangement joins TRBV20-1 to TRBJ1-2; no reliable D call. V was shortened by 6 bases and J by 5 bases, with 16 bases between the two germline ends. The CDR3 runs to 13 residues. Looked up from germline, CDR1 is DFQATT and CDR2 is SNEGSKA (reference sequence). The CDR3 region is CSAIDGTNYGYTF. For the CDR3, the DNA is TGCAGTGCCATCGACGGAACGAATTATGGCTACACCTTC.

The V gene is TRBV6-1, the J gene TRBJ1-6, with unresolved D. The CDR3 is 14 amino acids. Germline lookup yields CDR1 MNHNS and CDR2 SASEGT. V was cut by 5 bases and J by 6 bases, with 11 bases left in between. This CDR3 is CASSWQISNSPLHF. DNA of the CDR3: TGTGCCAGCAGTTGGCAGATCTCTAATTCACCCCTCCACTTT.

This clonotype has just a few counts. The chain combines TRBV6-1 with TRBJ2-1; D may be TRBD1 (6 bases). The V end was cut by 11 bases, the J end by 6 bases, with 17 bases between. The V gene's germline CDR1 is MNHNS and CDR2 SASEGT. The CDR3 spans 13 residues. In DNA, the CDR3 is TGTGCCGGACAGCGTGTCCTAGGCAATGAGCAGTTCTTC. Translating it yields CAGQRVLGNEQFF.

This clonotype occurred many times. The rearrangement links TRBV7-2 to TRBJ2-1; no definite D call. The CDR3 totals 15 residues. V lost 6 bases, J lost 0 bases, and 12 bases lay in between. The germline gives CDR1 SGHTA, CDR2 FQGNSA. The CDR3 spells CASRVSANSYNEQFF. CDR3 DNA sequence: TGTGCCAGCAGAGTAAGCGCGAACTCCTACAATGAGCAGTTCTTC.